One and the same sample provided the 28 T cell receptor beta chains below, sequenced in a study of shared clonotypes between healthy human individuals. The table came from immunoSEQ multiplex PCR; TCRdb's copy has only in-frame clones and leaves some out. The sample shows some 490,000 clones, around 73% of them seen only once. The specimen sequenced was PBMCs. Receptors were obtained from a woman between 35 and 50 years old in good health. Some clones in this sample may be carry-over from other donors' samples.

The chain uses TRBV27 and TRBJ1-3; maybe TRBD1 (5 bases). There are 13 residues in the CDR3. V lost 10 bases and J 3 bases, leaving 13 bases between the germline ends. In germline, CDR1 is MNHEY, CDR2 SMNVEV (reference sequence). The CDR3 DNA follows: TGTGCCAACTCACAGGCGTATGGAAACACCATATATTTT. Amino acid sequence: CANSQAYGNTIYF.

The chain links TRBV9 to TRBJ2-5; 7 nucleotides align to TRBD1. CDR1 SGDLS and CDR2 YYNGEE come from the germline V gene. CDR3 size: 15 residues. V was pared by 4 bases and J by 0 bases, with 6 bases of the junction left unmatched. The CDR3 here is CASSQMTGYQETQYF. The CDR3 DNA reads TGTGCCAGCAGCCAAATGACAGGGTACCAAGAGACCCAGTACTTC.

The V and J genes are TRBV7-6 and TRBJ2-7; 7 bases match TRBD1. CDR1 and CDR2 (germline): SGHVS, FNYEAQ. The CDR3 is made up of 15 amino acids. After removal of 1 base from V and 3 bases from J, the junction contained 6 bases not matched to a gene. CDR3: CASSLGRQGSYEQYF. The DNA of the CDR3 is TGTGCCAGCAGCTTAGGTCGACAGGGAAGCTACGAGCAGTACTTC.

This clone was seen a few times. J is TRBJ1-3 and V is TRBV28; unclear D gene. V was shortened by 2 bases and J by 4 bases, with 15 bases between the two germline ends. The CDR3 runs to 16 residues. The germline CDR1 and CDR2 sequences are MDHEN and SYDVKM. CDR3 bases: TGTGCCAGCAGTTTAAGGTTATTGGTCGGCGGAAACACCATATATTTT. This codes for CASSLRLLVGGNTIYF.

V usage is TRBV2 and J usage is TRBJ1-5; TRBD1 might be the D (5 bases). This CDR3 is built from 15 residues. V lost 6 bases, J lost 3 bases, and 15 bases lay in between. Germline assignment: CDR1 SNHLY and CDR2 FYNNEI. Here the CDR3 reads CASRPPGRINQPQHF. In DNA, the CDR3 is TGTGCCAGCAGGCCCCCGGGACGGATCAATCAGCCCCAGCATTTT.

This CDR3 is CASSTVYNEQFF. CDR3 nucleotides: TGTGCCAGCAGTACTGTCTACAATGAGCAGTTCTTC. The chain employs TRBV28 and TRBJ2-1; D is unresolved. Germline V gene data show CDR1 as MDHEN and CDR2 as SYDVKM. CDR3 size: 12 residues. V lost 5 bases and J lost 3, with 5 bases in between.

The chain employs TRBV30 and TRBJ2-3, with a tentative D call TRBD2 (8 bases). Germline V gene lookup returns CDR1 GTSNPN and CDR2 SVGIG (reference sequence). Trimming left V 4 bases short and J 8 bases short, with 22 bases between. The CDR3 has 15 amino acids. The CDR3 sequence: CAWTPGGGTPGTQYF. CDR3 nucleotide sequence: TGTGCCTGGACCCCGGGAGGGGGCACCCCAGGTACGCAGTATTTT.

The chain has TRBV7-2 and TRBJ2-1; 7 bases match TRBD2. V gave up 0 bases and J gave up 5 bases; unmatched junction bases: 4. Germline V gene lookup returns CDR1 SGHTA and CDR2 FQGNSA. The CDR3 has 15 amino acids. DNA for the CDR3: TGTGCCAGCAGCTTAGCTGCGGGAGCCCACAATGAGCAGTTCTTC. This codes for CASSLAAGAHNEQFF.

V usage is TRBV27 and J usage is TRBJ1-5, with D hard to call. Germline V gene lookup returns CDR1 MNHEY and CDR2 SMNVEV (reference sequence). V was trimmed by 3 bases and J by 2 bases, leaving 5 bases between them. CDR3 length equals 13 residues. This CDR3 reads CASSLTGNQPQHF. The DNA of the CDR3 is TGTGCCAGCAGTTTGACGGGCAATCAGCCCCAGCATTTT.

V is TRBV5-8 and J is TRBJ2-2, with 8 nucleotides matching TRBD2. Trimming took 4 bases from V and 5 from J; bases not matched to a gene: 7. CDR1 is SGHTS, CDR2 YDEGEE, per germline. The CDR3 contains 15 residues. Here the CDR3 reads CASSPGLAYTGELFF. CDR3 coding DNA: TGTGCCAGCAGCCCAGGACTAGCCTATACCGGGGAGCTGTTTTTT.

The chain joins TRBV30 to TRBJ2-7; D remains ambiguous. This CDR3 is 10 amino acids long. Germline V gives CDR1 GTSNPN, CDR2 SVGIG (reference sequence). V lost 5 bases, J lost 4 bases, and 6 bases lay in between. CDR3 sequence (DNA): TGTGCCTGGGGTATATACGAGCAGTACTTC. Protein product: CAWGIYEQYF.

This clone was found once. The chain is built from TRBV5-1 and TRBJ1-1; TRBD1 is a possible D gene (5 bases). Trimming took off 4 bases at V and 6 bases at J, with 22 bases between the two ends. The V gene's germline CDR1 is SGHRS and CDR2 YFSETQ. The length of the CDR3 is 16 residues. CDR3 amino acids: CASSPAHGGDAAEAFF. The DNA for the CDR3 is TGCGCCAGCAGCCCCGCGCACGGGGGGGATGCCGCTGAAGCTTTCTTT.

The chain uses TRBV10-3 and TRBJ2-7; D is unresolved. Trimming took off 1 base at V and 6 bases at J, with 7 bases between the two ends. The CDR3 loop spans 12 amino acids. Per the germline V gene, CDR1 is ENHRY and CDR2 is SYGVKD. The CDR3 DNA follows: TGTGCCATCAGTGAGTTAGGGCCCGAGCAGTACTTC. Protein product: CAISELGPEQYF.

This clone was observed a single time. The CDR3 DNA reads as TGTGCCAGCAGTGTAACCACCCCCCAAGAGACCCAGTACTTC. Encoded protein: CASSVTTPQETQYF. The genes are TRBV2 and TRBJ2-5; D ambiguous. The CDR3 loop spans 14 amino acids. Looked up from germline, CDR1 is SNHLY and CDR2 is FYNNEI. V dropped 4 bases and J dropped 1 base, with 10 bases sitting between them.

The chain uses TRBV28 and TRBJ2-7; 9 positions agree with TRBD1. CDR1 is MDHEN, CDR2 SYDVKM, per germline. V lost 4 bases and J lost 3; bases outside the gene matches: 13. The CDR3 runs to 17 residues. CDR3 amino acids: CASSSSPGTGSYYEQYF. CDR3 in DNA: TGTGCCAGCAGTTCCTCCCCCGGGACAGGGTCTTACTACGAGCAGTACTTC.

The chain couples TRBV28 to TRBJ1-1, with 8 bases matching TRBD1. CDR3 size: 16 residues. Trimming cost V 7 bases and J 2 bases; bases outside gene matches: 12. Per germline, CDR1 MDHEN and CDR2 SYDVKM. Written as DNA, the CDR3 is TGTGCCAGCATGGTTGCCTCCAGGGGGCTCAACACTGAAGCTTTCTTT. This encodes CASMVASRGLNTEAFF.

The chain links TRBV7-2 to TRBJ2-1; 7 bases are a match to TRBD2. The CDR3 contains 13 residues. CDR1 is SGHTA and CDR2 is FQGNSA in the germline V gene. The J segment lost 8 bases and the V segment lost 5 bases, leaving 6 bases of the junction unmatched. This chain's CDR3 is CASSTIAGHEQFF. DNA for the CDR3: TGTGCCAGCAGCACCATAGCGGGCCATGAGCAGTTCTTC.

The chain is built from TRBV6-1 and TRBJ1-3; 9 bases align to TRBD1. This CDR3 comprises 17 residues. Germline V CDR1 and CDR2: MNHNS, SASEGT. V shed 3 bases, J shed 3 bases, and the junction held 9 bases outside the gene matches. The CDR3, as DNA: TGTGCCAGCAGTGACTTTTTGACAGGGGGATTTGGAAACACCATATATTTT. Its translation is CASSDFLTGGFGNTIYF.

J is TRBJ2-4 and V is TRBV19, with 9 bases matching TRBD2. Germline V gene sequence: CDR1 LNHDA, CDR2 SQIVND (reference sequence). V gave up 4 bases and J gave up 7 bases; unmatched junction bases: 8. The CDR3 contains 15 residues. This chain's CDR3 is CASSRPSGNSNIQYF. The DNA for the CDR3 is TGTGCCAGTAGTAGGCCTAGCGGGAATTCGAACATTCAGTACTTC.

This clone was counted a single time. This chain joins TRBV5-1 and TRBJ1-1; D ambiguous. CDR1 is SGHRS and CDR2 is YFSETQ in the germline V gene. Trimming stripped 8 bases from V and 0 bases from J, with 8 bases between. The CDR3 is 12 residues long. The CDR3 DNA reads TGCGCCAGTCGAGAGATGAACACTGAAGCTTTCTTT. It specifies CASREMNTEAFF.

The gene calls are TRBV18 and TRBJ1-2, with D unresolved. The V end lost 2 bases, the J end lost 1 base, and 8 bases lay between the germline ends. Germline V gives CDR1 KGHSH, CDR2 LQKENI. This CDR3 comprises 14 residues. The CDR3, as DNA: TGTGCCAGCTCACCAGACTGGGTTAACTATGGCTACACCTTC. Its translation: CASSPDWVNYGYTF.

This chain uses TRBV4-1 with TRBJ1-1; D may be TRBD1 (5 bases). Germline values: CDR1 MGHRA, CDR2 YSYEKL. CDR3 length: 14 residues. Trimming cost V 3 bases and J 10 bases, with 18 bases left between them. The CDR3 DNA sequence: TGCGCCAGCAGCCAGCCTTTAGGACCGGGGGGAGCTTTCTTT. It specifies CASSQPLGPGGAFF.

This clone was counted only a few times. This chain connects TRBV5-4 to TRBJ1-2, with 7 positions matching TRBD1. CDR3 length: 14 residues. Trimming took 1 base from V and 4 from J; bases not matched to a gene: 4. The germline V gene has CDR1 SGHNT and CDR2 YYREEE (reference sequence). In DNA, the CDR3 is TGTGCCAGCAGCTTGCCGACAGGGAGCTATGGCTACACCTTC. Protein: CASSLPTGSYGYTF.

V gene TRBV7-9 combines with J gene TRBJ2-1, with 7 positions matching TRBD2. CDR1 and CDR2 from the germline V gene are SEHNR and FQNEAQ (reference sequence). V lost 1 base to trimming and J lost 2 bases; unmatched junction nucleotides: 5. The CDR3 has 16 amino acids. CDR3 nucleotide sequence: TGTGCCAGCAGCTTAGGATCAGCGGGGACCTACAATGAGCAGTTCTTC. Translated: CASSLGSAGTYNEQFF.

This clone was recorded at least ten times. The chain couples TRBV9 to TRBJ2-3, with TRBD1 matching over 12 bases. V was pared by 3 bases and J by 8 bases, with 13 bases of the junction left unmatched. CDR1 and CDR2 (germline): SGDLS, YYNGEE. The CDR3 contains 17 residues. The CDR3 is CASSANPGTGGFGTQYF. CDR3 in DNA: TGTGCCAGCAGCGCCAACCCAGGGACAGGGGGCTTTGGTACGCAGTATTTT.

The V call is TRBV19, the J call TRBJ2-3; TRBD1 might be the D (6 bases). V was cut by 5 bases and J by 1 base, with 16 bases left in between. This CDR3 spans 16 amino acids. Germline V gene sequence: CDR1 LNHDA, CDR2 SQIVND (reference sequence). CDR3 DNA: TGTGCCAGTAGTGCAGACAGGCGGTGGGGCACAGATACGCAGTATTTT. This encodes CASSADRRWGTDTQYF.

The CDR3 loop reads CASSLRDRPYTEAFF. The CDR3 DNA sequence: TGTGCCAGCAGTCTACGGGACAGACCTTACACTGAAGCTTTCTTT. The chain employs TRBV28 and TRBJ1-1; 7 nucleotides align to TRBD1. V gave up 5 bases and J gave up 3 bases; unmatched junction bases: 9. The CDR3 totals 15 residues. The germline V gene has CDR1 MDHEN and CDR2 SYDVKM.

V usage is TRBV6-1 and J usage is TRBJ2-1, with D maybe TRBD1 (5 bases). The CDR3 extends over 15 amino acids. Trimming took 2 bases from V and 2 from J, leaving 10 bases between them. Germline CDR1 reads MNHNS; CDR2 reads SASEGT. The CDR3 bases are TGTGCCAGCAGTGAATTTTCAGGGACCTACAATGAGCAGTTCTTC. Protein: CASSEFSGTYNEQFF.